The T cell receptor beta chain under discussion was sequenced for a study of control samples from healthy donors and cancer patients. Clones were sequenced by immunoSEQ multiplex PCR, and TCRdb holds only the in-frame ones, with some missing. The sample table includes approximately 190,000 clones. The CDR3 sequence is 15 residues long. Germline CDR1 is MNHEY and CDR2 is SMNVEV (reference sequence). V was pared by 3 bases and J by 7 bases, with 19 bases between. V gene TRBV27 combines with J gene TRBJ2-7; a possible D gene is TRBD2 (6 bases). The clonotype originates from a woman aged 25 to 39 in good health. Input material: blood. The DNA of the CDR3 is TGTGCCAGCAGTTTTCAGCCCCCCCTCGGGGGTGAGCAGTACTTC. This encodes CASSFQPPLGGEQYF.